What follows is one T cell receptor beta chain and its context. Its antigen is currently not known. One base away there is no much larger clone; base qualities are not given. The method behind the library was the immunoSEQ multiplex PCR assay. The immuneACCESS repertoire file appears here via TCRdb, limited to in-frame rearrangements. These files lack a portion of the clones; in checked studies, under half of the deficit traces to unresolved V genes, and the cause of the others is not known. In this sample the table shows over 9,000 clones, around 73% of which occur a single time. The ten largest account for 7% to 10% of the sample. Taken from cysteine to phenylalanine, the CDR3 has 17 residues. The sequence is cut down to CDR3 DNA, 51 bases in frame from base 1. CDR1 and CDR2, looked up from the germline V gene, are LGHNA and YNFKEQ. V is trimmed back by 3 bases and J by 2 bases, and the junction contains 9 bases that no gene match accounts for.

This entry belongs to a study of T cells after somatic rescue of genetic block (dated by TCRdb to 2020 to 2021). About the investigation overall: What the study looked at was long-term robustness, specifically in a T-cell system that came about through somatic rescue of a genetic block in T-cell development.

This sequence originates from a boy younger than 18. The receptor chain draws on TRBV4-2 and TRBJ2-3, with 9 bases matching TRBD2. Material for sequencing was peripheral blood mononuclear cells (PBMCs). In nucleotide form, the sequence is TGTGCCAGCAGCCATACGAGGGAGCGGGGGGACACAGATACGCAGTATTTT. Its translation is CASSHTRERGDTDTQYF.